The source of this TCR beta chain is a study of siplizumab effects on memory and regulatory T cells. Study results and caveats: Naive T cells were seen as more diverse than memory cells and as major alloresponse contributors. Alloreactive sequences tracing back to unstimulated CD4+ memory cells were significantly reduced by siplizumab. Controls had roughly 28% Treg-derived mappable alloreactive CD4+ clones on average, versus around 71% with siplizumab. Roughly 80-97% of proliferating CD4+ or CD8+ clones lacked an assignable naive or memory phenotype.

V trimming: 3 bases; J trimming: 7 bases; junction bases outside the gene matches: 4. Germline V gene sequence: CDR1 LNHDA, CDR2 SQIVND (reference sequence). The CDR3 is 14 residues long. Libraries were prepared by immunoSEQ multiplex PCR; TCRdb keeps only in-frame clonotypes and omits some of them. The sample consists of about 94,000 clones, 94% of them appearing once. For this clone: Antigen specificity is unknown.

The V call is TRBV19, the J call TRBJ1-4; 8 bases agree with TRBD1. This clonotype was obtained from a human donor in good health. Sequenced sample: non-Treg CD4+ T cells sorted from blood. This CDR3 reads CASSISGGREKLFF. CDR3 in DNA: TGTGCCAGTAGTATCTCAGGGGGCCGTGAAAAACTGTTTTTT.